The 6 T cell receptor beta chains given below trace back to one sample, sequenced in a study of identical twins (dated by TCRdb to between 2015 and 2016). The receptor library was made with 5' RACE. The reads were generated on an Illumina HiSeq 2000. TCRdb reprocessing: public reads trimmed at Q25 with fastp, clones called with MiXCR, in-frame beta chains kept. Identical CDR3 proteins give one entry, which carries the most common genes and DNA. For this sample the table gives about 200,000 distinct CDR3 sequences, of which 5.5% to 7.5% were detected only once. The ten largest clones take up approximately 15% of the sample. These sequences were also reported in another study, on T cells expressing NK-cell markers.

Specimen: CD8+ T cells sorted from blood. These receptors all come from a woman younger than 30 in good health.

This clonotype was counted at least ten times. The V gene is TRBV12-3 or TRBV12-4, the J gene TRBJ1-1; D remains unclear. This CDR3 has 15 residues. V lost 4 bases, J lost 1 base, and 13 bases lay in between. The CDR3 bases are TGTGCCAGCAGTTCACCCTCGATTGGGAACACTGAAGCTTTCTTT. This gives the protein CASSSPSIGNTEAFF.

The sample holds many counts of this clonotype. The V and J genes are TRBV10-3 and TRBJ2-5, with TRBD2 matching over 10 bases. Germline lookup yields CDR1 ENHRY and CDR2 SYGVKD. The CDR3 runs 13 residues. Trimming at V came to 9 bases and at J to 4 bases, leaving 5 bases not matched to a gene. CDR3 sequence: CAIKREGGETQYF. The CDR3 DNA reads as TGTGCCATTAAGCGGGAGGGAGGAGAGACCCAGTACTTC.

This clonotype came up many times. The chain links TRBV5-1 to TRBJ1-2; the match to TRBD1 covers 8 bases. The ends lost 4 bases at V and 6 bases at J; junction bases unmatched: 8. The CDR3 has 14 residues. Germline CDR1 is SGHRS and CDR2 is YFSETQ. The CDR3 sequence: CASSAQGARDGYTF. DNA for the CDR3: TGCGCCAGCAGCGCGCAGGGGGCGCGTGATGGCTACACCTTC. The variable domain in full, completed from reference TRBV5-1 and TRBJ1-2, reads KAGVTQTPRYLIKTRGQQVTLSCSPISGHRSVSWYQQTPGQGLQFLFEYFSETQRNKGNFPGRFSGRQFSNSRSEMNVSTLELGDSALYLCASSAQGARDGYTFGSGTRLTVV.

The chain has TRBV7-9 and TRBJ1-5; D remains ambiguous. V shed 2 bases and J shed 3 bases, with 2 bases lying between them. Germline V gene lookup returns CDR1 SEHNR and CDR2 FQNEAQ (reference sequence). There are 12 residues in the CDR3. This CDR3 is CASSLYNQPQHF. In DNA, the CDR3 is TGTGCCAGCAGCTTATACAATCAGCCCCAGCATTTT.

A remark on this clonotype: This may be a read error: a much more frequent sequence differs by one nucleotide. This chain connects TRBV3-1 to TRBJ2-1, with D possibly TRBD1 on 6 matching bases. There are 19 residues in the CDR3. The germline V gene encodes CDR1 LGHDT and CDR2 YNNKEL (reference sequence). CDR3 in amino acids: CSSSQDSSPGARCNNEQFF. The CDR3 DNA is TGTTCCAGCAGCCAAGATAGCTCCCCAGGGGCGAGGTGCAACAATGAGCAGTTCTTC.

The chain joins TRBV20-1 to TRBJ2-3, with 9 bases that match TRBD2. Germline lookup yields CDR1 DFQATT and CDR2 SNEGSKA (reference sequence). The CDR3 spans 16 residues. Unmatched junction bases numbered 10, after V lost 6 bases and J lost 0 bases. The CDR3 region is CSATSSGNPSTDTQYF. DNA of the CDR3: TGCAGTGCCACGTCTAGCGGGAACCCTAGCACAGATACGCAGTATTTT.